This T cell receptor (beta chain) was captured by sequencing in a study of T-cell memory formation after mild COVID-19. The CDR3 runs to 13 residues. In germline, CDR1 is SGHDT, CDR2 YYEEEE. Trimming stripped 0 bases from V and 6 bases from J, with 8 bases between. Study-wide findings and caveats: Day 15 to 85 contracting clones showed balanced CD4/CD8; later expanders leaned CD4+. Second-wave clones with a day 37 peak had unconfirmed SARS-CoV-2 specificity.

As to this clonotype: Its cognate antigen is unknown.

5'RACE, which relied on constant-segment primers, yielded TCR alpha and TCR beta cDNA libraries carrying sample barcodes and UMIs. MiXCR was run by TCRdb on the 5' RACE reads, yielding one entry per CDR3 protein. The sample shows roughly 280,000 distinct CDR3 sequences, less than 9.5% of them seen only once. Sequences were obtained from PBMCs or a T cell subset sorted from them (not recorded which). The chain links TRBV5-6 to TRBJ2-3; tentatively, D is TRBD1 (6 bases). The TCR originated in a man aged 18 to 30 who had mild COVID-19 (a few samples of this study predate the infection). Cell type and time point are not known. The CDR3 loop reads CASSLAGVDTQYF. CDR3 coding DNA: TGTGCCAGCAGCTTGGCAGGGGTTGATACGCAGTATTTT.